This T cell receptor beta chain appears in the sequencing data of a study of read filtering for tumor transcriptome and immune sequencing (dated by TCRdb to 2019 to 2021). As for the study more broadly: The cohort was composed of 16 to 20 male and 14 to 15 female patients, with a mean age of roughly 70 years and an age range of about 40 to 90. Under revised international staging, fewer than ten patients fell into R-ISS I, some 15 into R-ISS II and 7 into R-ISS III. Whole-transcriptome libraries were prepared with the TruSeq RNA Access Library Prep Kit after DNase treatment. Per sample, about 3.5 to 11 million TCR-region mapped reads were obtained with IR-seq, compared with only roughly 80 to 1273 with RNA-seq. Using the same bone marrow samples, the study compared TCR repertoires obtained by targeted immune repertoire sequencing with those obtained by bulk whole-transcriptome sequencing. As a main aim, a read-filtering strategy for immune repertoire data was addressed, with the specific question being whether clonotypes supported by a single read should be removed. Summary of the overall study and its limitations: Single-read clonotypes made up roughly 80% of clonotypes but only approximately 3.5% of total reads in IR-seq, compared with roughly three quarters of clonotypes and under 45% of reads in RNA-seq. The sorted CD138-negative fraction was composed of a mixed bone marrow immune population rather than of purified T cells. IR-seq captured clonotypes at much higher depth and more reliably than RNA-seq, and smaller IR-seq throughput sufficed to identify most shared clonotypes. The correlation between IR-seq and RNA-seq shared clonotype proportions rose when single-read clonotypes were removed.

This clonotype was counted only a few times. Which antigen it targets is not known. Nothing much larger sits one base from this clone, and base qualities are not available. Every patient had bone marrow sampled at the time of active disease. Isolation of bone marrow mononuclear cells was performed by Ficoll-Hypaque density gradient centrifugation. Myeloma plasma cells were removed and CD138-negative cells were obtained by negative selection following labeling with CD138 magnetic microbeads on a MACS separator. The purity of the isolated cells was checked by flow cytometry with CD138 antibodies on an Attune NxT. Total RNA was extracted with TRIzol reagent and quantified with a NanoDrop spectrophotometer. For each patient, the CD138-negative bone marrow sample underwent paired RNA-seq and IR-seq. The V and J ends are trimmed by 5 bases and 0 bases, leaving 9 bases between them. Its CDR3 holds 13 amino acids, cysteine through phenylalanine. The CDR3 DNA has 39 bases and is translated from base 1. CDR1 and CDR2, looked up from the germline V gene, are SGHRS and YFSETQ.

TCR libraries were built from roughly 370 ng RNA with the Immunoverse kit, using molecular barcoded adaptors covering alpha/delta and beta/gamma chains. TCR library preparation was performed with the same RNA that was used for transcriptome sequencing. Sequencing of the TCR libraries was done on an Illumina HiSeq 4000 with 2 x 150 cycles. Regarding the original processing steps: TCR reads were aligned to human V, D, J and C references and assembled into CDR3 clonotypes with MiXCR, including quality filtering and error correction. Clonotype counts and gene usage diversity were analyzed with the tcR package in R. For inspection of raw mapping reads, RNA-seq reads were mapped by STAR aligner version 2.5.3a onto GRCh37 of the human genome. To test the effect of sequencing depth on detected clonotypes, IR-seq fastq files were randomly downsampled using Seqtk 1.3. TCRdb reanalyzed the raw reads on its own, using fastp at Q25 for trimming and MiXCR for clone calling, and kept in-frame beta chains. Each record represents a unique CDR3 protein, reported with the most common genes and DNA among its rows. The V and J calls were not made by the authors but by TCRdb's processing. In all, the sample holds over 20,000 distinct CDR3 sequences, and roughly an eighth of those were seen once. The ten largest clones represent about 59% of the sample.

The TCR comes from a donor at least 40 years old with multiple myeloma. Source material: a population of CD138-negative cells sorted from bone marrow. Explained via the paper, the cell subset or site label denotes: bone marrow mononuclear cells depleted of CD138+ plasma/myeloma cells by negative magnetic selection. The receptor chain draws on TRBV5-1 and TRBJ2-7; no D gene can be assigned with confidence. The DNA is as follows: TGCGCCAGCAGTCTCAGGTACTCCTACGAGCAGTACTTC. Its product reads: CASSLRYSYEQYF.